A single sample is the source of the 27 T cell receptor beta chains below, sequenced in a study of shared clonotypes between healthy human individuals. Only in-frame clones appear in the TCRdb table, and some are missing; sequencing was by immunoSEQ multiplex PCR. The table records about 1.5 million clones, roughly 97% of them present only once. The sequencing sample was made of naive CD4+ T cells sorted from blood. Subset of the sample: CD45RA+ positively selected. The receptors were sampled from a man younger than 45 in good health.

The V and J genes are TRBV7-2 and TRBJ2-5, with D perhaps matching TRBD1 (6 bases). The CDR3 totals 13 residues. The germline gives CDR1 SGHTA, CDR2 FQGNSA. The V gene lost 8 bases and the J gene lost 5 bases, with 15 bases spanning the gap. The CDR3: CASGFQGSETQYF. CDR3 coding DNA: TGTGCCAGCGGATTTCAGGGGAGCGAGACCCAGTACTTC.

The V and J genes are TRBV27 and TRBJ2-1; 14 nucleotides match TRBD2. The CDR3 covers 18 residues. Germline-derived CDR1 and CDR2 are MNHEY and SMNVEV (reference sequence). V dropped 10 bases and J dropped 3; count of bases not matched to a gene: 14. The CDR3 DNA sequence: TGTGCCATGCCCGCCGGGACTAGCGGGAGAATCGTCTACAATGAGCAGTTCTTC. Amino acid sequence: CAMPAGTSGRIVYNEQFF.

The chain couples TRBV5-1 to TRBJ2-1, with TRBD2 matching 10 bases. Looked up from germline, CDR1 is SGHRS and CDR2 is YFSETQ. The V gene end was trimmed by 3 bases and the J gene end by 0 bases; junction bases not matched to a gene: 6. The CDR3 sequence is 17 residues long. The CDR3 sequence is CASSYSSSGSSYNEQFF. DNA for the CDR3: TGCGCCAGCAGCTACTCCTCTAGCGGGAGCTCCTACAATGAGCAGTTCTTC.

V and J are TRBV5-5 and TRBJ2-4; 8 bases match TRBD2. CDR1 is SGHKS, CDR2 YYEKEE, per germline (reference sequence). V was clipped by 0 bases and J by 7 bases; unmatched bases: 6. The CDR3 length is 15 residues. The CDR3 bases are TGTGCCAGCAGCTTGGATCTGCGGGAGGCTAACATTCAGTACTTC. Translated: CASSLDLREANIQYF.

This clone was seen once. The CDR3 nucleotides read TGCGCCAGCAGCTTAGTCGCAGGGGTGTTCCAAGAGACCCAGTACTTC. It translates to CASSLVAGVFQETQYF. The chain couples TRBV5-1 to TRBJ2-5; a possible D gene is TRBD1 (6 bases). Germline values: CDR1 SGHRS, CDR2 YFSETQ. The CDR3 is made up of 16 amino acids. V was trimmed by 2 bases and J by 1 base, leaving 15 bases between them. Complete variable domain (other parts from reference TRBV5-1 and TRBJ2-5): KAGVTQTPRYLIKTRGQQVTLSCSPISGHRSVSWYQQTPGQGLQFLFEYFSETQRNKGNFPGRFSGRQFSNSRSEMNVSTLELGDSALYLCASSLVAGVFQETQYFGPGTRLLVL.

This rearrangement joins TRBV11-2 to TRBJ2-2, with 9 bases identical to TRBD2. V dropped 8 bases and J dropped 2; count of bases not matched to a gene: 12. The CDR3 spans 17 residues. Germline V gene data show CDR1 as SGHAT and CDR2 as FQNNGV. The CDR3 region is CASAVSRLADNTGELFF. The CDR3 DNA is TGTGCCAGCGCCGTTAGCAGACTAGCGGACAACACCGGGGAGCTGTTTTTT. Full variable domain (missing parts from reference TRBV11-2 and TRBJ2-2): EAGVAQSPRYKIIEKRQSVAFWCNPISGHATLYWYQQILGQGPKLLIQFQNNGVVDDSQLPKDRFSAERLKGVDSTLKIQPAKLEDSAVYLCASAVSRLADNTGELFFGEGSRLTVL.

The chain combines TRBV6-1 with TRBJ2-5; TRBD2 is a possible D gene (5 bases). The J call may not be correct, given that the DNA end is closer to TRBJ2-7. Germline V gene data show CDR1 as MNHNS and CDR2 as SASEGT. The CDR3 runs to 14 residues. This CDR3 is CASSPWTGTYEQYF. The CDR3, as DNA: TGTGCCAGCAGTCCTTGGACGGGGACCTACGAGCAGTACTTC.

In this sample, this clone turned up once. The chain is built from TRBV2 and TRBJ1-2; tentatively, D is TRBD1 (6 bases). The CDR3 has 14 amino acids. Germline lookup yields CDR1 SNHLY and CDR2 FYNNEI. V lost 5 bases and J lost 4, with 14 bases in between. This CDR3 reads CASSRTAEAYGYTF. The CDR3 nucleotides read TGTGCCAGCAGTAGGACAGCAGAAGCCTATGGCTACACCTTC.

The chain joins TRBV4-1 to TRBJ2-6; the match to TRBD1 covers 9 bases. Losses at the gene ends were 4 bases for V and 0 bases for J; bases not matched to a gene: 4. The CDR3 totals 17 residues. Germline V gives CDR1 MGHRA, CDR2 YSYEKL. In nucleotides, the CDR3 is TGCGCCAGCAGCCCCCGGGACAGGGCCTCTGGGGCCAACGTCCTGACTTTC. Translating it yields CASSPRDRASGANVLTF.

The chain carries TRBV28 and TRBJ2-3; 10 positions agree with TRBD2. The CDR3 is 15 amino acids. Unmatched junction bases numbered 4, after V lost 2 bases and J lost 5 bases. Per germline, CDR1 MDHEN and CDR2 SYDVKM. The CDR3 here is CASSLKLAGIDTQYF. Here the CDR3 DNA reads TGTGCCAGCAGTTTAAAACTAGCGGGAATAGATACGCAGTATTTT.

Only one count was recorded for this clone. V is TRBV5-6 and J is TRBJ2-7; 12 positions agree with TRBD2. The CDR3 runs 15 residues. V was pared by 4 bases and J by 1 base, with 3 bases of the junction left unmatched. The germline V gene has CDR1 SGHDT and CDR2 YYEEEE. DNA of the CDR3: TGTGCCAGCAGCGCCGGGACTAGCGGGTCCTACGAGCAGTACTTC. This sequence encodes CASSAGTSGSYEQYF.

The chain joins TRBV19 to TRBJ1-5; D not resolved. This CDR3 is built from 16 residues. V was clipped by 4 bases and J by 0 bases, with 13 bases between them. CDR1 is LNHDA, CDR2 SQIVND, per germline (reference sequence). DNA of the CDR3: TGTGCCAGTAGTACCCCTATAGATTATAGCAATCAGCCCCAGCATTTT. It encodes CASSTPIDYSNQPQHF.

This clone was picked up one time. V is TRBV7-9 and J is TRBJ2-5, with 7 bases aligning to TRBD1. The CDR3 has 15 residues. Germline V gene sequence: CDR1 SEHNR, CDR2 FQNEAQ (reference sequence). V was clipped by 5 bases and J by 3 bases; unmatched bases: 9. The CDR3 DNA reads TGTGCCAGCAGCCAGAAAAAAACAGGGGAAGAGACCCAGTACTTC. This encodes CASSQKKTGEETQYF.

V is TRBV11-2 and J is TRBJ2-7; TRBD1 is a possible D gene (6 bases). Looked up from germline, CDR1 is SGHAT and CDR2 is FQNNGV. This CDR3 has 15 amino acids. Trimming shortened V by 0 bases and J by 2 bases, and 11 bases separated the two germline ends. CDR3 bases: TGTGCCAGCAGCTTAGAACGTGGACAGACCTACGAGCAGTACTTC. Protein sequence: CASSLERGQTYEQYF.

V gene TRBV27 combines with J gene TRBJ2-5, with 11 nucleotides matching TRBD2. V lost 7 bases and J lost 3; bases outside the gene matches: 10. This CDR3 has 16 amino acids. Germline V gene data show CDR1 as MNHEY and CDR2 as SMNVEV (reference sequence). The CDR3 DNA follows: TGTGCCAGCATGGGACTAGCGGTGGAGGATAAAGAGACCCAGTACTTC. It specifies CASMGLAVEDKETQYF.

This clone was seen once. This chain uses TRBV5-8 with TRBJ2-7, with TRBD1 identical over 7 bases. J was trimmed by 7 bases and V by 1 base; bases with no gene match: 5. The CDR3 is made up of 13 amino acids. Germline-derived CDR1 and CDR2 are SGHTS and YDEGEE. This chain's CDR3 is CASSLTGVGEQYF. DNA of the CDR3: TGTGCCAGCAGCTTGACAGGGGTAGGGGAGCAGTACTTC.

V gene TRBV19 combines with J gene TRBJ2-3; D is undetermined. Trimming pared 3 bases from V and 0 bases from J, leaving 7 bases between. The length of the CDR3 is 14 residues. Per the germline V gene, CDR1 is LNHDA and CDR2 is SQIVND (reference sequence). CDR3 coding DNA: TGTGCCAGTAGTATGGGCCAGAGCACAGATACGCAGTATTTT. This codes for CASSMGQSTDTQYF.

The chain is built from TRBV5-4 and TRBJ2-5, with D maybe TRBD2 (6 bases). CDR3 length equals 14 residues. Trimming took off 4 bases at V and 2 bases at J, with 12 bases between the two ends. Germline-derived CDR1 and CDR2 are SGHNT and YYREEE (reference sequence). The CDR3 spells CASSTGGAQETQYF. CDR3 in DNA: TGTGCCAGCAGCACAGGCGGGGCGCAAGAGACCCAGTACTTC.

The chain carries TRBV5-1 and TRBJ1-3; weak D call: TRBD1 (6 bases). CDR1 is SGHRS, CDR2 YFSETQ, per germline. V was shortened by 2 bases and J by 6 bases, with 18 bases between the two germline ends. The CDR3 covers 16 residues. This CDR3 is CASSFPEAGAANTIYF. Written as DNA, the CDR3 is TGCGCCAGCAGCTTCCCCGAGGCAGGGGCCGCAAACACCATATATTTT.

The CDR3 protein is CASSLPSSGNTIYF. The DNA of the CDR3 is TGTGCCAGCAGCTTGCCGAGCTCTGGAAACACCATATATTTT. This sequence joins TRBV5-6 and TRBJ1-3; no firm D call. CDR1 is SGHDT and CDR2 is YYEEEE in the germline V gene. The CDR3 extends over 14 amino acids. The V end was cut by 1 base, the J end by 0 bases, with 5 bases between. Supplemented by reference TRBV5-6 and TRBJ1-3, the full variable domain reads DAGVTQSPTHLIKTRGQQVTLRCSPKSGHDTVSWYQQALGQGPQFIFQYYEEEERQRGNFPDRFSGHQFPNYSSELNVNALLLGDSALYLCASSLPSSGNTIYFGEGSWLTVV.

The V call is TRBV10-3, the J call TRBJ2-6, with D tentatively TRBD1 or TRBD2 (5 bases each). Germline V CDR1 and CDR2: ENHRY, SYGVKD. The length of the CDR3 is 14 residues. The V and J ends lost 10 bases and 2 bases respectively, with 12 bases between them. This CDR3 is CASNRDPGANVLTF. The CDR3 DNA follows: TGTGCCAGTAACCGGGACCCTGGGGCCAACGTCCTGACTTTC.

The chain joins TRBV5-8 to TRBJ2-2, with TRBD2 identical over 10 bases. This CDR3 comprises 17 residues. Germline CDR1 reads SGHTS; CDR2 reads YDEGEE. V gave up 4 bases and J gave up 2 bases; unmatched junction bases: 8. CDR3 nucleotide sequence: TGTGCCAGCAGCCACACGCCACTAGCGGGAAACACCGGGGAGCTGTTTTTT. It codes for CASSHTPLAGNTGELFF.

The CDR3, as DNA: TGTGCCAGCAGCTTTGAGGGACAGTCTTTTCTCTATGGCTACACCTTC. Amino acids: CASSFEGQSFLYGYTF. The chain employs TRBV5-6 and TRBJ1-2; 7 nucleotides line up with TRBD1. Trimming cost V 2 bases and J 4 bases; bases outside gene matches: 11. CDR1 and CDR2 (germline): SGHDT, YYEEEE. The CDR3 is made up of 16 amino acids.

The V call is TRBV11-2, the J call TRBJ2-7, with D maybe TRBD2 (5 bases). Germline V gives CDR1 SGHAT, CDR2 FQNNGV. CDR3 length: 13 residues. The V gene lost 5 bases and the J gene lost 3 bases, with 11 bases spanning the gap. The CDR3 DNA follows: TGTGCCAGCAGCGGAACCGGGAACTACGAGCAGTACTTC. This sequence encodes CASSGTGNYEQYF.

CDR3 sequence reads: CASSKIAGETEQFF. The CDR3 nucleotides are TGTGCCAGCAGTAAAATAGCGGGAGAAACTGAGCAGTTCTTC. The V gene is TRBV28, the J gene TRBJ2-1; TRBD2 matches 9 bases. Losses at the gene ends were 5 bases for V and 9 bases for J; bases not matched to a gene: 8. Germline CDR1 MDHEN, CDR2 SYDVKM. CDR3 length: 14 residues.

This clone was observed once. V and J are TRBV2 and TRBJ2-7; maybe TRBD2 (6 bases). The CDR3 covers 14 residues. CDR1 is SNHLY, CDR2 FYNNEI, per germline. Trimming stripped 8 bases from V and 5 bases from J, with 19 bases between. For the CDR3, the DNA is TGTGCCAGCGGGAGGACGAGAGAGGCCCACGAGCAGTACTTC. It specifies CASGRTREAHEQYF.

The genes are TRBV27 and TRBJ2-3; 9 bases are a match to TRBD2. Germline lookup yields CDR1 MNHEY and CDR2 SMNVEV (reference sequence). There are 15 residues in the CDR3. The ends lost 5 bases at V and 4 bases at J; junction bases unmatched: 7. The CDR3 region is CASSPGLAPPDTQYF. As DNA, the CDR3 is TGTGCCAGCAGTCCGGGACTAGCCCCCCCAGATACGCAGTATTTT.